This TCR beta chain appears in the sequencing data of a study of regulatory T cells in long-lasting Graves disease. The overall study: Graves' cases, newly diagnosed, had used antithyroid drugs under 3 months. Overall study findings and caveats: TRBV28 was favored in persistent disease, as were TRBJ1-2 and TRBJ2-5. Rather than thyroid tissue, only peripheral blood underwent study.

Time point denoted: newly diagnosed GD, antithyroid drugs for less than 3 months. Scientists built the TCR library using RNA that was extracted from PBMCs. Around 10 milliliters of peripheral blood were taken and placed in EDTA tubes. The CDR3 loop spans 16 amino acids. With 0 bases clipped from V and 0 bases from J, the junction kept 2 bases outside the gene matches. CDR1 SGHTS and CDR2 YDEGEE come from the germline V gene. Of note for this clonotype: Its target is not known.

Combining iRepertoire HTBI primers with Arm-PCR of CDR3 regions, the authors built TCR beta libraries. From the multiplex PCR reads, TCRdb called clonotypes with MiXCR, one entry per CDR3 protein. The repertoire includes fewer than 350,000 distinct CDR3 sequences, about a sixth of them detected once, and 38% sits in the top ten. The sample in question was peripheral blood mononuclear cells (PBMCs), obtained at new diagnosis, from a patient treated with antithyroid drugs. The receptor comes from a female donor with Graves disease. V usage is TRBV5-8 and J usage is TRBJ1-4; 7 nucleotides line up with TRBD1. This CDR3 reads CASSLGTGATNEKLFF. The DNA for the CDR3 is TGTGCCAGCAGCTTGGGTACAGGGGCAACTAATGAAAAACTGTTTTTT.